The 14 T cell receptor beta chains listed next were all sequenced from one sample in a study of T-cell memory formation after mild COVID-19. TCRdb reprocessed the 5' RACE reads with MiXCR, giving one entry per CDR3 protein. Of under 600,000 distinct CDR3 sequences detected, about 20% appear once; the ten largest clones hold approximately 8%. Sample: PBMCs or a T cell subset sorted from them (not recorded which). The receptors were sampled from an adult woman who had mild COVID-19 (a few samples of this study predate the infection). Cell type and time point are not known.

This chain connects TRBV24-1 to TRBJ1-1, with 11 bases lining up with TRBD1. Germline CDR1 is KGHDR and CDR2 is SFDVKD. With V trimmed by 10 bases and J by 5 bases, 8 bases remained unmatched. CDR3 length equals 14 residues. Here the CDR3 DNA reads TGTGCCACTCGGGACAGGGGGTACGGGACTGAAGCTTTCTTT. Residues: CATRDRGYGTEAFF.

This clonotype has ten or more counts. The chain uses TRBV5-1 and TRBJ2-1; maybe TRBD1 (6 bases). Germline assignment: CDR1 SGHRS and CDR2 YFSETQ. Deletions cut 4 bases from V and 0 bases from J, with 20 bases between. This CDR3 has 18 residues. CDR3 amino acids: CASSQYDRTLSSYNEQFF. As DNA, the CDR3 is TGCGCCAGCAGCCAGTATGACAGGACCCTTAGCTCCTACAATGAGCAGTTCTTC.

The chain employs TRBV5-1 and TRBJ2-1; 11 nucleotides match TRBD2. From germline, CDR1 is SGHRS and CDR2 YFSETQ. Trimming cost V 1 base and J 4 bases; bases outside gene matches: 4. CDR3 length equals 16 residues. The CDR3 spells CASSLTLAGGYNEQFF. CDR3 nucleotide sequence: TGCGCCAGCAGCTTGACCCTAGCGGGAGGTTACAATGAGCAGTTCTTC.

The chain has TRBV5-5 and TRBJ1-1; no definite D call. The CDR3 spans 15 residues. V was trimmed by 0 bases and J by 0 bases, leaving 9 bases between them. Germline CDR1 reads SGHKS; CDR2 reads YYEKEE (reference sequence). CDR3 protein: CASSLGLGLNTEAFF. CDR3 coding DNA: TGTGCCAGCAGCTTGGGTTTAGGGTTGAACACTGAAGCTTTCTTT.

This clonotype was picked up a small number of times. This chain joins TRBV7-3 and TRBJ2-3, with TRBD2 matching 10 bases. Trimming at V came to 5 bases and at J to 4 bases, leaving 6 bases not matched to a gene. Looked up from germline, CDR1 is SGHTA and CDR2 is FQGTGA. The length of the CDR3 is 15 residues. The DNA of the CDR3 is TGTGCCAGCAGCAACTTAGCGGGAGGCGCAGATACGCAGTATTTT. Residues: CASSNLAGGADTQYF.

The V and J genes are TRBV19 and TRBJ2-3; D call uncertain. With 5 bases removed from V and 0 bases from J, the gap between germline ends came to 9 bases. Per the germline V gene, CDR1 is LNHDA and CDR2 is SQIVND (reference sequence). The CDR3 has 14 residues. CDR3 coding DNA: TGTGCCAGTAGTGAGGCAGTGAGCACAGATACGCAGTATTTT. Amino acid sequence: CASSEAVSTDTQYF.

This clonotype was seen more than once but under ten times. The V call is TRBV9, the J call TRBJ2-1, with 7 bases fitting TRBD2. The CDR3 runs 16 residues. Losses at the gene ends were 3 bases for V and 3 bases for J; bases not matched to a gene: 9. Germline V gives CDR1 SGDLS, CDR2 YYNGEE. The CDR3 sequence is CASSEPSGTFYNEQFF. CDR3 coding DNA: TGTGCCAGCAGCGAGCCGAGCGGGACCTTCTACAATGAGCAGTTCTTC.

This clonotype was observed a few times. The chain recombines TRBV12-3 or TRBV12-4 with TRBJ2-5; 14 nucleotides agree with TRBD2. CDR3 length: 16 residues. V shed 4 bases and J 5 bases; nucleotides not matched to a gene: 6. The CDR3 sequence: CASSSWTSGRTETQYF. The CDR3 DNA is TGTGCCAGCAGTTCCTGGACTAGCGGGAGGACGGAGACCCAGTACTTC.

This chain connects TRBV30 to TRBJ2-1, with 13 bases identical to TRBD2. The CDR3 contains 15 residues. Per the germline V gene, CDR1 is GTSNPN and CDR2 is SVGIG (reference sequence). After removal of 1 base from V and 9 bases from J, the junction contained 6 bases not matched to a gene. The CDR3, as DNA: TGTGCCTGGAGTGGACGACTAGCGGGGGGAGTTGAGCAGTTCTTC. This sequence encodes CAWSGRLAGGVEQFF.

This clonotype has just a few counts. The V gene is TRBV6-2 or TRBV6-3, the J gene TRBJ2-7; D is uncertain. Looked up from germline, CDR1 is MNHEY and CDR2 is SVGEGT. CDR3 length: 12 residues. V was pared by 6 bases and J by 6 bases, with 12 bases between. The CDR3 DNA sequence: TGTGCCAGCAGCGAAGCCCACGGCGAGCAGTACTTC. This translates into CASSEAHGEQYF.

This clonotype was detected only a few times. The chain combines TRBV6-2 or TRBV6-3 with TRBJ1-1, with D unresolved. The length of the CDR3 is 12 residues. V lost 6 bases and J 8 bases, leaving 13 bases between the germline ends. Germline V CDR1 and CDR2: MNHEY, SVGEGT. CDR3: CASREGSGEAFF. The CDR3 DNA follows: TGTGCCAGCAGAGAAGGGAGTGGGGAAGCTTTCTTT.

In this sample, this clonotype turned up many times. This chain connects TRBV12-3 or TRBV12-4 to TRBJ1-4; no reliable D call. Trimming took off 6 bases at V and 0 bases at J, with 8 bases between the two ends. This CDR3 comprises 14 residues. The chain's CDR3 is CASSSYATNEKLFF. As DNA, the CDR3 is TGTGCCAGCAGCTCGTACGCAACTAATGAAAAACTGTTTTTT.

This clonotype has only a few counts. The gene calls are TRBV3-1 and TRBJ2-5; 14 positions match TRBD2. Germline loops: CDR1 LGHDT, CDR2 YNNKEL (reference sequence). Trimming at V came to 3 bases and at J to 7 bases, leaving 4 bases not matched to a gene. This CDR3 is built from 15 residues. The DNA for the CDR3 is TGTGCCAGCAGCCAGACTAGCGGGGGGGCTACGACCCAGTACTTC. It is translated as CASSQTSGGATTQYF.

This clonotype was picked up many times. CDR3 sequence (DNA): TGTGCCAGCAGCTTGGCCCAGCGGAGACGCTACGAGCAGTACTTC. It is translated as CASSLAQRRRYEQYF. The chain recombines TRBV5-6 with TRBJ2-7, with D possibly being TRBD2 (5 bases). V was clipped by 0 bases and J by 3 bases, with 13 bases between them. Germline V gene data show CDR1 as SGHDT and CDR2 as YYEEEE. The CDR3 is 15 residues long.